This note documents a single T cell receptor beta chain sequence. Its antigen remains unknown. The sample is drawn from a study of graft-versus-host responses after intestinal transplantation. About the research overall: Recipients had multivisceral, liver-intestinal, or isolated intestinal transplants. Recipients uniformly received anti-thymocyte globulin induction, followed by tacrolimus and steroids for approximately 3 years. Study results and caveats: Patients who carried graft-donor T cell macrochimerism also had high graft-versus-host to host-versus-graft clonal ratios in their allografts. Early post-transplant HvG declines were associated with peak circulating GvH clone levels.

Produced via immunoSEQ multiplex PCR; TCRdb's table is partial and in-frame only. The table includes 65,000 to 100,000 clones, under 95% detected once. This receptor was identified in a human donor who was the organ donor for an intestinal transplant. Sequencing used unstimulated CD8+ T cells sorted from spleen or lymph node cells, obtained before transplant.

CDR3 protein: CASSQGLAGLGADTQYF. As DNA, the CDR3 is TGCGCCAGCAGCCAAGGACTAGCGGGGTTGGGGGCAGATACGCAGTATTTT. The genes are TRBV4-3 and TRBJ2-3; TRBD2 aligns across 11 bases. With V trimmed by 1 base and J by 4 bases, 7 bases remained unmatched. Germline CDR1 LGHNA, CDR2 YSLEER. The CDR3 contains 17 residues.